Following are 32 T cell receptor beta chains from one sample sequenced in a study of T cells after yellow fever vaccination. TCRdb re-called the 5' RACE reads through MiXCR, storing one row per CDR3 protein. The repertoire includes 500,000 to 650,000 distinct CDR3 sequences, less than 15% of them detected once, and over 12% sits in the top ten. Source: PBMCs, taken on the day of the yellow fever booster vaccination. These receptors all stem from a man aged 25-45 years who received the YFV17D yellow fever vaccine.

This rearrangement joins TRBV6-1 to TRBJ2-4; 9 bases are shared with TRBD1. The CDR3 is 13 amino acids. In germline, CDR1 is MNHNS, CDR2 SASEGT. After removal of 9 bases from V and 8 bases from J, the junction contained 8 bases not matched to a gene. The CDR3 nucleotides read TGTGCCAGTCTACAGGGGGCGCAGGACATTCAGTACTTC. It specifies CASLQGAQDIQYF.

The V and J genes are TRBV5-6 and TRBJ2-6; D unresolved. Trimming took 3 bases from V and 4 from J, leaving 17 bases between them. CDR1 is SGHDT, CDR2 YYEEEE, per germline. The CDR3 spans 17 residues. Here the CDR3 reads CASSSWTSLRGANVLTF. CDR3 DNA sequence: TGTGCCAGCAGCTCGTGGACCTCATTGAGGGGGGCCAACGTCCTGACTTTC.

The chain uses TRBV7-9 and TRBJ2-6; D perhaps matches TRBD1 (6 bases). CDR1 and CDR2 from the germline V gene are SEHNR and FQNEAQ (reference sequence). V was cut by 5 bases and J by 3 bases, with 11 bases left in between. There are 15 residues in the CDR3. The chain's CDR3 is CASSPTGFGANVLTF. The CDR3 DNA reads TGTGCCAGCAGCCCTACAGGGTTTGGGGCCAACGTCCTGACTTTC.

This clonotype was recorded at least ten times. This sequence joins TRBV7-2 and TRBJ2-7; the D gene is possibly TRBD2 (6 bases). Germline assignment: CDR1 SGHTA and CDR2 FQGNSA. This CDR3 contains 12 residues. Trimming stripped 1 base from V and 12 bases from J, with 13 bases between. The CDR3 DNA reads TGTGCCAGCAGCTTAGGGGGCGGGAAGGTGTACTTC. Its protein is CASSLGGGKVYF.

To note about this clonotype: This sequence may be a read error, since a much larger clone differs from it by one base. V usage is TRBV20-1 and J usage is TRBJ1-3; D call uncertain. This CDR3 spans 13 amino acids. V lost 3 bases, J lost 3 bases, and 9 bases lay in between. Germline values: CDR1 DFQATT, CDR2 SNEGSKA (reference sequence). The CDR3 DNA is TGCAGTGCTAGTGACGAGGTTGGAAACACCATATATTTT. Its translation is CSASDEVGNTIYF.

This clonotype was observed at least ten times. J is TRBJ2-1 and V is TRBV11-2; no clear D. CDR3 size: 12 residues. V was cut by 0 bases and J by 15 bases, with 12 bases left in between. The germline CDR1 and CDR2 sequences are SGHAT and FQNNGV. The CDR3 DNA follows: TGTGCCAGCAGCTTAGACGAACTGGCCCGGTTCTTC. It is translated as CASSLDELARFF.

This clonotype was seen more than once but under ten times. The chain has TRBV10-3 and TRBJ1-1; weak D call: TRBD1 (6 bases). This CDR3 spans 15 amino acids. The germline V gene encodes CDR1 ENHRY and CDR2 SYGVKD. V lost 10 bases and J lost 7, with 25 bases in between. In nucleotides, the CDR3 is TGTGCCACAGGGAGGGCAGGGGTGATATCGATTGAAGCTTTCTTT. Amino acid sequence: CATGRAGVISIEAFF.

CDR3 region: CASSPRASWAEAFF. The CDR3 DNA reads as TGTGCCAGCAGCCCGAGGGCATCTTGGGCTGAAGCTTTCTTT. This sequence joins TRBV7-2 and TRBJ1-1, with D uncertain. V lost 5 bases and J 6 bases, leaving 16 bases between the germline ends. CDR1 and CDR2 (germline): SGHTA, FQGNSA. CDR3 length: 14 residues.

In its sample, this clonotype was seen a few times. This chain links TRBV12-3 or TRBV12-4 with TRBJ2-5; TRBD1 aligns across 10 bases. J gave up 5 bases and V 6 bases, and 12 bases lay outside the gene matches. This CDR3 region has 16 residues. The CDR3 coding sequence is TGTGCCAGCAGCCCCGGGACAGGGGTCCCCACGGAGACCCAGTACTTC. Its translation is CASSPGTGVPTETQYF.

This clonotype was counted only a few times. This chain connects TRBV20-1 to TRBJ1-2; the D gene is possibly TRBD1 (6 bases). The V gene's germline CDR1 is DFQATT and CDR2 SNEGSKA (reference sequence). With 3 bases removed from V and 11 bases from J, the gap between germline ends came to 13 bases. The CDR3 loop spans 11 amino acids. CDR3 sequence (DNA): TGCAGTGCTAGCGATGGAGGGGGATACACCTTC. Protein sequence: CSASDGGGYTF.

V gene TRBV20-1 combines with J gene TRBJ2-5; D perhaps matches TRBD1 (5 bases). Trimming cost V 5 bases and J 0 bases, with 13 bases left between them. Germline V gene sequence: CDR1 DFQATT, CDR2 SNEGSKA (reference sequence). The CDR3 consists of 14 residues. CDR3 protein: CSAPEDIDQETQYF. In nucleotides, the CDR3 is TGCAGTGCTCCTGAGGACATCGACCAAGAGACCCAGTACTTC.

The chain recombines TRBV5-1 with TRBJ2-7, with no clear D. The length of the CDR3 is 14 residues. Trimming removed 2 bases from V and 2 bases from J, with 11 bases in between. CDR1 is SGHRS and CDR2 is YFSETQ in the germline V gene. In nucleotides, the CDR3 is TGCGCCAGCAGCTTCTTGGGTCGAACCTACGAGCAGTACTTC. It yields the protein CASSFLGRTYEQYF.

This clonotype appeared a few times. The J gene is TRBJ1-2, the V gene TRBV2; D unresolved. V was clipped by 6 bases and J by 9 bases, with 11 bases between them. CDR1 is SNHLY, CDR2 FYNNEI, per germline. CDR3 size: 11 residues. The CDR3 reads CASSVERRYTF. The CDR3 DNA reads as TGTGCCAGCAGCGTCGAGAGGCGCTACACCTTC.

There are a few counts of this clonotype. The chain uses TRBV20-1 and TRBJ2-1; 9 bases are a match to TRBD2. V was pared by 2 bases and J by 7 bases, with 12 bases of the junction left unmatched. CDR1 DFQATT and CDR2 SNEGSKA come from the germline V gene (reference sequence). This CDR3 region has 16 residues. CDR3 nucleotide sequence: TGCAGTGCTAGAAGGGCTAGCGGGGCCCCGAAGAATGAGCAGTTCTTC. This gives the protein CSARRASGAPKNEQFF.

This clonotype came up a few times. V and J are TRBV28 and TRBJ2-7; D is unresolved. V lost 7 bases to trimming and J lost 2 bases, with 9 bases between them. Germline V CDR1 and CDR2: MDHEN, SYDVKM. The CDR3 is made up of 12 amino acids. The CDR3, as DNA: TGTGCCAGCAACGACGGCCCCTACGAGCAGTACTTC. It codes for CASNDGPYEQYF.

This clonotype showed up just a few times. This chain joins TRBV5-1 and TRBJ2-3, with unresolved D. The germline CDR1 and CDR2 sequences are SGHRS and YFSETQ. The CDR3 contains 15 residues. V was cut by 4 bases and J by 0 bases, with 12 bases left in between. CDR3 residues: CASSVRPPSTDTQYF. The CDR3 DNA sequence: TGCGCCAGCAGCGTGCGGCCGCCTAGCACAGATACGCAGTATTTT.

V usage is TRBV20-1 and J usage is TRBJ2-1; D gene ambiguous. Germline V gene sequence: CDR1 DFQATT, CDR2 SNEGSKA (reference sequence). This CDR3 comprises 13 residues. V was clipped by 3 bases and J by 4 bases, with 10 bases between them. CDR3 loop: CSASGARYNEQFF. In DNA, the CDR3 is TGCAGTGCTAGTGGAGCCAGATACAATGAGCAGTTCTTC.

The chain combines TRBV18 with TRBJ2-1, with 9 positions matching TRBD1. Germline V gene data show CDR1 as KGHSH and CDR2 as LQKENI. The CDR3 contains 15 residues. Trimming took 3 bases from V and 7 from J; bases not matched to a gene: 7. CDR3 in amino acids: CASSPSGTGSNEQFF. In DNA, the CDR3 is TGTGCCAGCTCACCTTCCGGGACAGGGTCAAATGAGCAGTTCTTC.

The chain employs TRBV5-6 and TRBJ2-1; 9 positions agree with TRBD1. V lost 0 bases to trimming and J lost 10 bases; unmatched junction nucleotides: 5. The CDR3 consists of 14 residues. The V gene's germline CDR1 is SGHDT and CDR2 YYEEEE. CDR3 region: CASSLDRGLAEQFF. DNA of the CDR3: TGTGCCAGCAGCTTGGACAGGGGGCTAGCGGAGCAGTTCTTC.

J is TRBJ2-7 and V is TRBV5-1, with 7 bases matching TRBD2. Germline assignment: CDR1 SGHRS and CDR2 YFSETQ. The CDR3 is 15 residues long. V was pared by 0 bases and J by 4 bases, with 7 bases of the junction left unmatched. This CDR3 reads CASSLDAGVRYEQYF. As DNA, the CDR3 is TGCGCCAGCAGCTTGGATGCGGGAGTCCGATACGAGCAGTACTTC.

In its sample, this clonotype was seen a few times. The chain carries TRBV28 and TRBJ2-3; 7 nucleotides agree with TRBD2. Germline V gene lookup returns CDR1 MDHEN and CDR2 SYDVKM. This CDR3 has 15 amino acids. Losses at the gene ends were 3 bases for V and 0 bases for J; bases not matched to a gene: 3. The CDR3: CASSFTSASTDTQYF. The CDR3 DNA sequence: TGTGCCAGCAGTTTCACTAGCGCTAGCACAGATACGCAGTATTTT. Together with reference TRBV28 and TRBJ2-3, the CDR3 gives the full variable domain: DVKVTQSSRYLVKRTGEKVFLECVQDMDHENMFWYRQDPGLGLRLIYFSYDVKMKEKGDIPEGYSVSREKKERFSLILESASTNQTSMYLCASSFTSASTDTQYFGPGTRLTVL.

The CDR3 protein is CASSVGSPADTQYF. CDR3 nucleotide sequence: TGCGCCAGCAGCGTCGGGAGTCCCGCAGATACGCAGTATTTT. The rearrangement joins TRBV4-3 to TRBJ2-3; TRBD2 is a possible D gene (6 bases). Germline CDR1 is LGHNA and CDR2 is YSLEER. Deletions cut 5 bases from V and 4 bases from J, with 13 bases between. The CDR3 runs to 14 residues.

The chain links TRBV20-1 to TRBJ2-7; 8 bases agree with TRBD2. V trimming: 0 bases; J trimming: 3 bases; junction bases outside the gene matches: 7. This CDR3 comprises 15 residues. Germline lookup yields CDR1 DFQATT and CDR2 SNEGSKA (reference sequence). The CDR3 DNA follows: TGCAGTGCTAGAGATGTTCGGGAGGGGCGCTACGAGCAGTACTTC. Encoded protein: CSARDVREGRYEQYF.

This clonotype was recorded a few times. The rearrangement links TRBV7-9 to TRBJ2-1; 12 bases fit TRBD2. V lost 5 bases and J lost 7; bases outside the gene matches: 6. CDR3 length: 15 residues. Germline lookup yields CDR1 SEHNR and CDR2 FQNEAQ (reference sequence). The CDR3, as DNA: TGTGCCAGCAGCATACTAGCGGGAGGAAGAAATGAGCAGTTCTTC. Its translation is CASSILAGGRNEQFF.

V is TRBV5-6 and J is TRBJ1-1; 7 bases map to TRBD1. Germline values: CDR1 SGHDT, CDR2 YYEEEE. V lost 4 bases to trimming and J lost 0 bases; unmatched junction nucleotides: 6. The CDR3 is 15 residues long. This CDR3 reads CASSRDRVLNTEAFF. CDR3 nucleotides: TGTGCCAGCAGCAGAGACAGGGTTTTGAACACTGAAGCTTTCTTT.

In its sample, this clonotype was seen a few times. The rearrangement joins TRBV7-2 to TRBJ2-1; TRBD2 aligns across 8 bases. Germline CDR1 reads SGHTA; CDR2 reads FQGNSA. The junction had 5 bases not matched to a gene; V was cut back by 0 bases and J by 4 bases. This CDR3 is 16 amino acids long. The CDR3 region is CASSLAMGLGYNEQFF. Here the CDR3 DNA reads TGTGCCAGCAGCTTAGCTATGGGACTAGGGTACAATGAGCAGTTCTTC.

A word on this clonotype: A read error may account for a junction end that differs from germline. The rearrangement joins TRBV20-1 to TRBJ2-2; possibly TRBD2 for D (6 bases). The germline gives CDR1 DFQATT, CDR2 SNEGSKA (reference sequence). The CDR3 has 18 residues. The CDR3 is CSASAGRGVGGNTGELIF. The CDR3 DNA is TGCAGTGCTAGTGCGGGGCGCGGGGTGGGGGGAAACACCGGGGAGCTGATTTTT.

This chain uses TRBV28 with TRBJ2-7; D not certain. Germline V lookup: CDR1 MDHEN, CDR2 SYDVKM. The CDR3 spans 13 residues. V gave up 3 bases and J gave up 5 bases, with 11 bases separating them. The CDR3 protein is CASSLIGRDEQYF. For the CDR3, the DNA is TGTGCCAGCAGTTTGATAGGTAGGGACGAGCAGTACTTC.

This clonotype was seen only a few times. The chain links TRBV11-1 to TRBJ2-1; TRBD2 is a possible D gene (5 bases). The V end lost 1 base, the J end lost 8 bases, and 12 bases lay between the germline ends. The CDR3 loop spans 14 amino acids. CDR1 is SGHAT, CDR2 FQDESV, per germline (reference sequence). CDR3: CASSLEPSSDEQFF. CDR3 bases: TGTGCCAGCAGCTTAGAACCTAGTAGCGATGAGCAGTTCTTC.

The CDR3 sequence: CASSQEGLSGRASETQYF. The CDR3 region has the DNA TGTGCCAGCAGCCAAGAGGGACTAAGCGGGAGGGCCTCCGAGACCCAGTACTTC. This rearrangement joins TRBV4-2 to TRBJ2-5, with 10 bases matching TRBD2. CDR1 LGHNA and CDR2 YNFKEQ come from the germline V gene. The junction had 12 bases not matched to a gene; V was cut back by 0 bases and J by 5 bases. CDR3 size: 18 residues.

This clonotype has only a few counts. The genes are TRBV20-1 and TRBJ2-1; 11 bases are shared with TRBD2. CDR3 length: 16 amino acids. V lost 4 bases to trimming and J lost 0 bases; unmatched junction nucleotides: 5. Germline CDR1 is DFQATT and CDR2 is SNEGSKA (reference sequence). Here the CDR3 DNA reads TGCAGTGCTACCCCCGGGACTAGCGGCTCCTACAATGAGCAGTTCTTC. It codes for CSATPGTSGSYNEQFF.

In this sample, this clonotype turned up a few times. This chain uses TRBV2 with TRBJ2-1; 8 bases are a match to TRBD1. This CDR3 spans 14 amino acids. The germline gives CDR1 SNHLY, CDR2 FYNNEI. Losses at the gene ends were 6 bases for V and 3 bases for J; bases not matched to a gene: 4. In DNA, the CDR3 is TGTGCCAGCAGCCGGGACAGGAACTACAATGAGCAGTTCTTC. It is translated as CASSRDRNYNEQFF. The variable domain in full, with the rest retrieved from reference TRBV2 and TRBJ2-1, is EPEVTQTPSHQVTQMGQEVILRCVPISNHLYFYWYRQILGQKVEFLVSFYNNEISEKSEIFDDQFSVERPDGSNFTLKIRSTKLEDSAMYFCASSRDRNYNEQFFGPGTRLTVL.